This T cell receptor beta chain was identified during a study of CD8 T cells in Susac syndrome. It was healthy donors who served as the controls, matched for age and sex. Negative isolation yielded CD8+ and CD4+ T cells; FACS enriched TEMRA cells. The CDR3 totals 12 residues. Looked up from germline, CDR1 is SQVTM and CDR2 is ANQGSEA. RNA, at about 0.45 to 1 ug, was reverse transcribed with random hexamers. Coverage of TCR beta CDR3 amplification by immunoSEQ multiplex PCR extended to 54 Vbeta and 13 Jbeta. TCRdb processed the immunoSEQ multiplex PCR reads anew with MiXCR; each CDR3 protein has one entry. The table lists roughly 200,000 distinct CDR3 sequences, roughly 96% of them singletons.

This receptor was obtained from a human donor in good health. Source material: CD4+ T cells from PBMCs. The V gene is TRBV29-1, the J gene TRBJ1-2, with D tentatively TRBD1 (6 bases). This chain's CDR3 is CTGGGGSYGYTF. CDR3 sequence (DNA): TGCACCGGAGGGGGGGGTAGCTATGGCTACACCTTC.